This TCR beta chain came from a study of T cell responses to AZD1222 COVID-19 vaccine. Study-level points and caveats: Repertoire collection took place solely once the T cell response had peaked.

Some clones are missing from TCRdb's copy, which holds only in-frame ones; the method was immunoSEQ multiplex PCR. The sample holds about 98,000 clones, roughly nine tenths seen once. The germline CDR1 and CDR2 sequences are SGHNT and YYREEE (reference sequence). Deletions cut 0 bases from V and 4 bases from J, with 10 bases between. The CDR3 runs 15 residues. Worth noting for this clone: Its matching antigen is unknown.

This chain uses TRBV5-4 with TRBJ1-4; weak D call: TRBD1 (5 bases). The sequence derives from an adult in good health. Material: peripheral blood, obtained on day 0 of AZD1222 vaccination. CDR3 bases: TGTGCCAGCAGCTTGGGAGGGGCTAGTAATGAAAAACTGTTTTTT. The encoded protein is CASSLGGASNEKLFF.